This is a list of T cell receptor beta chains from one sample in a study of a mutant IDH1 vaccine in newly diagnosed glioma. Antigen specificity for these receptors is unknown. Data came from immunoSEQ multiplex PCR; TCRdb stores just in-frame clones and leaves some out. The sample lists over 55,000 clones, 80% to 90% occurring once. Specimen: PBMCs, collected from a glioma patient whose treatment included an IDH1 peptide vaccine. The receptors shown here come from a woman between 35 and 50 years old with glioma. Some clones in this sample may be carry-over from other donors' samples. Both conserved end residues are part of each CDR3. The order of the fields is J gene, V gene, clone size, D gene, CDR3 DNA, CDR3 protein. A D gene is named only where the DNA matches it firmly. Clone size appears in some rows only: once, few, many, or a class for an expanded clone.

>TRBJ1-2|TRBV30|NA|NA
TGTGCCTGGACCGCCGCTACAGAGGGCGGCTACACCTTC
CAWTAATEGGYTF
>TRBJ1-5|TRBV19|NA|TRBD1
TGTGCCAGTAGTATGGGACAGCTTCAGCCCCAGCATTTT
CASSMGQLQPQHF
>TRBJ2-2|TRBV2|few|TRBD1
TGTGCCAGCCGTCTTAGACAGGGGGCGGCCGGGGAGCTGTTTTTT
CASRLRQGAAGELFF
>TRBJ1-1|TRBV6-5|NA|NA
TGTGCCAGCAGCCCAACGGACAGCCTGTTCACTGAAGCTTTCTTT
CASSPTDSLFTEAFF
>TRBJ1-2|TRBV6-5|once|TRBD1
TGTGCCAGCACCCGAACCCTTGGCAGGGGGGGCTACACCTTC
CASTRTLGRGGYTF
>TRBJ2-3|TRBV10-1|NA|NA
TGCGCCAGCACCCGGGACTCCGGGGCAGATACGCAGTATTTT
CASTRDSGADTQYF
>TRBJ2-7|TRBV7-9|few|TRBD2
TGTGCCAGCAGCAGTACTAGCGGGGGGTTCAACGAGCAGTACTTC
CASSSTSGGFNEQYF
>TRBJ1-2|TRBV20-1|NA|NA
TGCAGTGCTAGAAGTCCGGGCTACACCTTC
CSARSPGYTF
>TRBJ2-5|TRBV7-2|NA|NA
TGTGCCAGCAGCTTAAGGGTCTGGGAGACCCAGTACTTC
CASSLRVWETQYF
>TRBJ1-1|TRBV27|NA|TRBD1
TGTGCCAGCAGTCCAGGGGGCGGAGGGTACGCTGAAGCTTTCTTT
CASSPGGGGYAEAFF
>TRBJ1-1|TRBV5-5|NA|NA
TGTGCCAGCAGCTGGGCGGGAATCGGGCTGAACACTGAAGCTTTCTTT
CASSWAGIGLNTEAFF
>TRBJ1-6|TRBV4-1|NA|NA
TGCGCCAGCAGCCAAGAGCGCCTGGGGATCCCCTATAATTCACCCCTCCACTTT
CASSQERLGIPYNSPLHF
>TRBJ2-5|TRBV6-5|NA|NA
TGTGCCAGCAGTTACTTGGGGGCGGGGGAGACCCAGTACTTC
CASSYLGAGETQYF
>TRBJ2-2|TRBV19|NA|NA
TGTGCCAGTAGTATACAGCTCGGCTCGGGCACCGGGGAGCTGTTTTTT
CASSIQLGSGTGELFF
>TRBJ2-7|TRBV6-5|NA|NA
TGTGCCAGCAGTTACTTCTACGAGCAGTACTTC
CASSYFYEQYF
>TRBJ2-5|TRBV7-2|NA|NA
TGTGCCAGCAGACGAGGGGGCGCGGGGGGAGAGACCCAGTACTTC
CASRRGGAGGETQYF
>TRBJ2-2|TRBV7-2|NA|TRBD2
TGTGCCAGCAGCTTAGTGCGGGGGGGGAGGAACACCGGGGAGCTGTTTTTT
CASSLVRGGRNTGELFF
>TRBJ1-6|TRBV30|NA|TRBD1
TGTGCCTGGAGTGTGTCCGACAGGGGTGGATTTTCACCCCTCCACTTT
CAWSVSDRGGFSPLHF
>TRBJ1-2|TRBV7-2|NA|NA
TGTGCCAGCAGCTTTGGCGTTAACTATGGCTACACCTTC
CASSFGVNYGYTF
>TRBJ1-2|TRBV7-2|NA|NA
TGTGCCAGCAGCTTAAATCTAGGGAACTATGGCTACACCTTC
CASSLNLGNYGYTF